This T cell receptor (beta chain) was captured in a study of blood T cell repertoires in COVID-19. Study as a whole: Sites across the United States, Italy and Spain contributed samples from acute and convalescent COVID-19. From T cells, B-cell-depleted T cells, or PBMCs came the material, which was cDNA or gDNA.

Per the study methods: Counts of nucleated cells, estimated from reference gene primer amplification, were obtained. Assay: immunoSEQ multiplex PCR; the TCRdb copy retains only in-frame clones and omits some. Clone size and the V and J calls come from that table; the DNA yielded D and trimming. The data contain roughly 30,000 clones, roughly 84% of them seen just once; the ten biggest clones take up 9% to 10%. Germline V CDR1 and CDR2: ENHRY, SYGVKD. The length of the CDR3 is 15 residues. V dropped 6 bases and J dropped 5 bases, with 19 bases sitting between them. This clone came up a few times. Source material: peripheral blood. The rearrangement links TRBV10-3 to TRBJ1-1, with D possibly being TRBD1 (5 bases). The sequence derives from a man aged 80 or over with active COVID-19. CDR3 coding DNA: TGTGCCATCAGCGACTCGGCCGGGGGTTTTACTGAAGCTTTCTTT. Translating it yields CAISDSAGGFTEAFF.